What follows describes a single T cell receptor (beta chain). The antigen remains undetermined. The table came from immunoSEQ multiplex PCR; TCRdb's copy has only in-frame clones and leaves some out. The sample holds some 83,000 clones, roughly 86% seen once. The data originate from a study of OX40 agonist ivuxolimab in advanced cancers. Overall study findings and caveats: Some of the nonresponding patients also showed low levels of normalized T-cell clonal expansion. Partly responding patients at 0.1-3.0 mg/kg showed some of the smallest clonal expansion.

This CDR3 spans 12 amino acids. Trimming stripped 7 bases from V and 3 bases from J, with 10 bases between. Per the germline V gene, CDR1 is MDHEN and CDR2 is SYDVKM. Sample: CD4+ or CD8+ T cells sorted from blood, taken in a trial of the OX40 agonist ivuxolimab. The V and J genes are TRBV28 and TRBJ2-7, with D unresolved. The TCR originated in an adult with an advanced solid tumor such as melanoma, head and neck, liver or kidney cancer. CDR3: CASTLNSYEQYF. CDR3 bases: TGTGCCAGCACCCTAAATAGCTACGAGCAGTACTTC.